Following are 6 T cell receptor beta chains from one sample sequenced in a study of cytomegalovirus exposure and HLA in healthy donors. Primers for the PCR totalled 60 Vbeta and 13 Jbeta. Assay: immunoSEQ multiplex PCR; the TCRdb copy retains only in-frame clones and omits some. The data show approximately 150,000 clones, with more than 60% seen just once and just under 5% held by the top ten. The source material was PBMCs. Every receptor here comes from a male donor in good health and CMV-seronegative.

This clone appeared a single time. The chain recombines TRBV7-2 with TRBJ2-4; the D gene is possibly TRBD2 (5 bases). Trimming took 1 base from V and 7 from J, leaving 8 bases between them. This CDR3 has 13 amino acids. CDR1 is SGHTA, CDR2 FQGNSA, per germline. CDR3 nucleotides: TGTGCCAGCAGCTTAGGTGGGGAGAACATTCAGTACTTC. Its translation: CASSLGGENIQYF.

This clone was seen just once. V and J are TRBV28 and TRBJ2-5, with 7 bases that match TRBD2. This CDR3 is built from 16 residues. Germline CDR1 MDHEN, CDR2 SYDVKM. Trimming at V came to 3 bases and at J to 1 base, leaving 8 bases not matched to a gene. CDR3 sequence: CASSFISAGSQETQYF. The CDR3 nucleotides read TGTGCCAGCAGTTTCATTTCAGCGGGGTCCCAAGAGACCCAGTACTTC.

J is TRBJ2-3 and V is TRBV19; D gene uncertain. V was trimmed by 3 bases and J by 1 base, leaving 11 bases between them. Per germline, CDR1 LNHDA and CDR2 SQIVND (reference sequence). The CDR3 runs to 15 residues. The CDR3 region is CASSMTAARTDTQYF. The DNA for the CDR3 is TGTGCCAGTAGTATGACGGCGGCCCGCACAGATACGCAGTATTTT.

The CDR3 bases are TGCGCCAGCAGCCAAGTTCCGGGACTACAGTACGAGCAGTACTTC. Protein sequence: CASSQVPGLQYEQYF. The chain couples TRBV4-1 to TRBJ2-5; 7 bases match TRBD2. The J call may be mistaken, given a closer DNA end match to TRBJ2-7. This CDR3 is built from 15 residues. The V gene's germline CDR1 is MGHRA and CDR2 YSYEKL.

This clone showed up just once. The chain recombines TRBV15 with TRBJ1-5, with a weak D call TRBD1 (5 bases). CDR1 and CDR2 (germline): LNHNV, YYDKDF (reference sequence). The V end was cut by 0 bases, the J end by 7 bases, with 10 bases between. This CDR3 contains 14 residues. Here the CDR3 DNA reads TGTGCCACCAGCAGAGACAGGGTTTTACAGCCCCAGCATTTT. The encoded protein is CATSRDRVLQPQHF. The full variable domain, with the rest looked up from reference TRBV15 and TRBJ1-5, is DAMVIQNPRYQVTQFGKPVTLSCSQTLNHNVMYWYQQKSSQAPKLLFHYYDKDFNNEADTPDNFQSRRPNTSFCFLDIRSPGLGDTAMYLCATSRDRVLQPQHFGDGTRLSIL.

The chain carries TRBV18 and TRBJ2-2, with D possibly being TRBD2 (6 bases). V was trimmed by 6 bases and J by 0 bases, leaving 8 bases between them. Germline CDR1 reads KGHSH; CDR2 reads LQKENI. CDR3 length: 14 residues. DNA of the CDR3: TGTGCCAGCTCCCCGGGAGCGAACACCGGGGAGCTGTTTTTT. Translating it yields CASSPGANTGELFF.